The 15 T cell receptor beta chains presented below share a single source sample, sequenced in a study of human T cells and chemical hapten exposure (dated by TCRdb to the early 2020s). To prepare the library, RACE was applied. Sequenced on a NextSeq 500. TCRdb redid the processing of the public reads, applying fastp at Q25 and MiXCR, and retained in-frame beta chains. Rows with a matching CDR3 protein are joined into one entry that keeps the most common DNA and genes. The sample data list 350,000 to 400,000 distinct CDR3 sequences, and roughly 4.6% of these were observed just once. The ten biggest clones cover about 2.5% of the sample. The sample's time point label, in plain terms: pre-sensitization, week 0. Explained via the paper, the treatment or condition label denotes: therapeutic diphenylcyclopropenone sensitization with weekly scalp DPC. Sequenced material: whole blood, taken in connection with sensitization to the hapten diphenylcyclopropenone (DPC). These receptors all come from a woman aged 50 to 60 with alopecia areata. Some clones in this sample may be carry-over from other donors' samples.

This chain joins TRBV9 and TRBJ2-3; D not certain. CDR1 and CDR2 from the germline V gene are SGDLS and YYNGEE. The CDR3 extends over 14 amino acids. Trimming took 0 bases from V and 1 from J, leaving 6 bases between them. The CDR3 region has the DNA TGTGCCAGCAGCGTAGACTTCCGCACAGATACGCAGTATTTT. This gives the protein CASSVDFRTDTQYF.

The chain employs TRBV20-1 and TRBJ2-7, with 13 nucleotides matching TRBD2. The CDR3 has 14 amino acids. V lost 3 bases to trimming and J lost 2 bases; unmatched junction nucleotides: 1. CDR1 and CDR2 (germline): DFQATT, SNEGSKA (reference sequence). The CDR3 region has the DNA TGCAGTGCTAGCGGACTAGCGGGGGCCTACGAGCAGTACTTC. Translation: CSASGLAGAYEQYF.

This clonotype has just a few counts. The chain carries TRBV16 and TRBJ1-5; D may be TRBD1 (6 bases). Germline CDR1 reads KGHSY; CDR2 reads FQNENV. The CDR3 is 15 residues long. Trimming left V 2 bases short and J 6 bases short, with 14 bases between. The CDR3 loop reads CASSQMGGRSQPQHF. The CDR3 DNA sequence: TGTGCCAGCAGCCAAATGGGGGGGCGCAGTCAGCCCCAGCATTTT.

The genes are TRBV6-1 and TRBJ2-1, with TRBD1 identical over 10 bases. V shed 0 bases and J 5 bases; nucleotides not matched to a gene: 7. Looked up from germline, CDR1 is MNHNS and CDR2 is SASEGT. There are 17 residues in the CDR3. CDR3 protein: CASSEALKGTGDNEQFF. CDR3 nucleotides: TGTGCCAGCAGTGAAGCGCTTAAAGGGACAGGGGACAATGAGCAGTTCTTC.

The chain couples TRBV29-1 to TRBJ2-7; D could derive from TRBD1 or TRBD2 (7 bases each). Germline-derived CDR1 and CDR2 are SQVTM and ANQGSEA. The germline V and J ends were trimmed by 6 bases and 2 bases, with 14 bases remaining between them. This CDR3 spans 13 amino acids. DNA of the CDR3: TGCAGCGTGGGGGGGACAGTAACCTACGAGCAGTACTTC. This sequence encodes CSVGGTVTYEQYF.

In its sample, this clonotype was seen many times. The rearrangement uses TRBV5-6 and TRBJ2-4; 9 bases fit TRBD1. V was pared by 7 bases and J by 5 bases, with 1 base of the junction left unmatched. Per the germline V gene, CDR1 is SGHDT and CDR2 is YYEEEE. The CDR3 contains 12 residues. The CDR3 loop reads CASRTGENIQYF. The CDR3 DNA reads as TGTGCCAGCCGGACAGGGGAAAACATTCAGTACTTC. The full variable domain, with the rest looked up from reference TRBV5-6 and TRBJ2-4, is DAGVTQSPTHLIKTRGQQVTLRCSPKSGHDTVSWYQQALGQGPQFIFQYYEEEERQRGNFPDRFSGHQFPNYSSELNVNALLLGDSALYLCASRTGENIQYFGAGTRLSVL.

Only a few counts were recorded for this clonotype. The chain couples TRBV6-5 to TRBJ1-2; no reliable D call. The V gene's germline CDR1 is MNHEY and CDR2 SVGAGI. This CDR3 has 15 amino acids. V was cut by 4 bases and J by 0 bases, with 12 bases left in between. Here the CDR3 DNA reads TGTGCCAGCAGTTGGGATCGGCAGCCTAACTATGGCTACACCTTC. As protein: CASSWDRQPNYGYTF.

In this sample, this clonotype turned up many times. J is TRBJ1-1 and V is TRBV6-5; D is uncertain. V lost 2 bases to trimming and J lost 4 bases, with 11 bases between them. This CDR3 spans 14 amino acids. Germline-derived CDR1 and CDR2 are MNHEY and SVGAGI. The CDR3 protein is CASSYQLSGTEAFF. CDR3 DNA sequence: TGTGCCAGCAGTTACCAGCTTTCAGGCACTGAAGCTTTCTTT.

Ten or more counts support this clonotype. The chain uses TRBV27 and TRBJ2-7; no reliable D call. Germline loops: CDR1 MNHEY, CDR2 SMNVEV (reference sequence). V was cut by 4 bases and J by 4 bases, with 11 bases left in between. The CDR3 is 13 residues long. The CDR3, as DNA: TGTGCCAGCAGTTACGGTGCCCCGTACGAGCAGTACTTC. It translates to CASSYGAPYEQYF.

This clonotype was observed many times. The chain couples TRBV6-5 to TRBJ2-7; D possibly corresponds to TRBD2 (5 bases). This CDR3 has 12 amino acids. Trimming took off 6 bases at V and 5 bases at J, with 11 bases between the two ends. The V gene's germline CDR1 is MNHEY and CDR2 SVGAGI. The CDR3 DNA follows: TGTGCCAGCAGCCGCTCCGGGGACGAGCAGTACTTC. It is translated as CASSRSGDEQYF.

In this sample, this clonotype turned up many times. J is TRBJ2-3 and V is TRBV27, with 10 bases fitting TRBD2. Germline CDR1 and CDR2: MNHEY and SMNVEV (reference sequence). This CDR3 is 16 amino acids long. Trimming cost V 3 bases and J 0 bases; bases outside gene matches: 3. In nucleotides, the CDR3 is TGTGCCAGCAGTTTGGAGGGACTAGCGAGCACAGATACGCAGTATTTT. The encoded protein is CASSLEGLASTDTQYF.

In this sample, this clonotype turned up many times. The CDR3 DNA is TGCGCCAGCAGCCTCGGACTAGCGGGAGCTGGCGAGCAGTACTTC. Translated: CASSLGLAGAGEQYF. The chain uses TRBV4-3 and TRBJ2-7; 13 bases are a match to TRBD2. V lost 4 bases and J lost 6; bases outside the gene matches: 6. The germline V gene has CDR1 LGHNA and CDR2 YSLEER. The CDR3 runs 15 residues.

Ten or more counts support this clonotype. V and J are TRBV12-3 or TRBV12-4 and TRBJ2-3, with 8 bases matching TRBD2. J lost 4 bases, V lost 6 bases, and 6 bases had no gene match. This CDR3 spans 14 amino acids. Here the CDR3 reads CASRIGGAPDTQYF. CDR3 in DNA: TGTGCCAGCAGAATCGGGGGGGCCCCAGATACGCAGTATTTT.

This chain joins TRBV6-5 and TRBJ2-4; D tentatively reads TRBD1 or TRBD2 (5 bases each). This CDR3 is built from 13 residues. Germline V lookup: CDR1 MNHEY, CDR2 SVGAGI. Trimming took 7 bases from V and 1 from J, leaving 8 bases between them. CDR3 sequence: CASMGVAKNIQYF. The CDR3 DNA is TGTGCCAGCATGGGGGTTGCCAAAAACATTCAGTACTTC.

In this sample, this clonotype turned up many times. V usage is TRBV24-1 and J usage is TRBJ1-5, with 7 bases matching TRBD1. The germline V gene encodes CDR1 KGHDR and CDR2 SFDVKD. V lost 4 bases and J lost 0; bases outside the gene matches: 5. The CDR3 covers 16 residues. This chain's CDR3 is CATSDRTGPSNQPQHF. CDR3 bases: TGTGCCACCAGTGACCGGACAGGTCCTAGCAATCAGCCCCAGCATTTT.